What follows are 18 T cell receptor beta chains derived from one specimen sequenced in a study of siplizumab effects on memory and regulatory T cells. TCRdb's table, derived via immunoSEQ multiplex PCR, lists solely in-frame clones and lacks some. This sample yields approximately 65,000 clones, of which less than 90% are seen a single time; less than 4% belongs to the top ten. Sequenced input: memory CD4+ T cells sorted from blood. The receptor source for this set is a human donor in good health.

The V and J genes are TRBV28 and TRBJ1-4, with D perhaps matching TRBD1 (6 bases). The CDR3 sequence is 15 residues long. V lost 6 bases and J lost 5, with 16 bases in between. Per germline, CDR1 MDHEN and CDR2 SYDVKM. CDR3 coding DNA: TGTGCCAGCAGGGCACGGACAGTTAAGAATGAAAAACTGTTTTTT. As protein: CASRARTVKNEKLFF.

This chain links TRBV6-5 with TRBJ1-2; 8 bases are a match to TRBD1. The V gene's germline CDR1 is MNHEY and CDR2 SVGAGI. CDR3 size: 15 residues. V lost 5 bases, J lost 3 bases, and 8 bases stayed unmatched. The CDR3 sequence: CASSHQDRGHYGYTF. CDR3 DNA sequence: TGTGCCAGCAGTCACCAAGACAGGGGTCACTATGGCTACACCTTC.

This rearrangement joins TRBV18 to TRBJ2-1; 9 bases map to TRBD1. Germline V gene lookup returns CDR1 KGHSH and CDR2 LQKENI. CDR3 length: 15 amino acids. V shed 1 base, J shed 8 bases, and the junction held 6 bases outside the gene matches. The CDR3 here is CASSPQDRGSYEQFF. The CDR3 DNA reads TGTGCCAGCTCACCACAGGACAGGGGATCATATGAGCAGTTCTTC.

The rearrangement joins TRBV19 to TRBJ2-1; 10 bases agree with TRBD2. Trimming cost V 2 bases and J 12 bases; bases outside gene matches: 7. Germline CDR1 reads LNHDA; CDR2 reads SQIVND (reference sequence). CDR3 size: 14 residues. The CDR3 is CASSITKAGGTQFF. In nucleotides, the CDR3 is TGTGCCAGTAGTATAACGAAAGCGGGAGGGACGCAGTTCTTC. The full variable domain, rest sourced from reference TRBV19 and TRBJ2-1, is DGGITQSPKYLFRKEGQNVTLSCEQNLNHDAMYWYRQDPGQGLRLIYYSQIVNDFQKGDIAEGYSVSREKKESFPLTVTSAQKNPTAFYLCASSITKAGGTQFFGPGTRLTVL.

V usage is TRBV29-1 and J usage is TRBJ1-2, with 8 bases matching TRBD1. The V gene end was trimmed by 1 base and the J gene end by 3 bases; junction bases not matched to a gene: 10. This CDR3 is 16 amino acids long. Germline CDR1 and CDR2: SQVTM and ANQGSEA. Written as DNA, the CDR3 is TGCAGCGTTGAAGTGGGGGACAGGCGAAGGGACTATGGCTACACCTTC. It yields the protein CSVEVGDRRRDYGYTF.

The V gene is TRBV11-2, the J gene TRBJ1-3, with D maybe TRBD1 (5 bases). This CDR3 region has 16 residues. Germline-derived CDR1 and CDR2 are SGHAT and FQNNGV. Trimming shortened V by 3 bases and J by 0 bases, and 12 bases separated the two germline ends. The CDR3 DNA is TGTGCCAGCAGCTTGAATGGGGGGAGCTCTGGAAACACCATATATTTT. This sequence encodes CASSLNGGSSGNTIYF.

This clone has just a few counts. V gene TRBV10-3 combines with J gene TRBJ2-2, with D uncertain. The CDR3 contains 14 residues. V gave up 6 bases and J gave up 6 bases, with 14 bases separating them. The germline gives CDR1 ENHRY, CDR2 SYGVKD. CDR3 sequence (DNA): TGTGCCATCAGCGTCAAGGTGCAATCCGGGGAGCTGTTTTTT. This codes for CAISVKVQSGELFF.

The table lists this clone with a few counts. The same CDR3 also results from other DNA sequences found in this sample. V gene TRBV5-4 combines with J gene TRBJ1-1; weak D call: TRBD1 (5 bases). In germline, CDR1 is SGHNT, CDR2 YYREEE (reference sequence). The CDR3 is 14 amino acids. Between the trimmed V and J ends, which lost 4 bases and 1 base, there was a span of 11 bases. The CDR3 sequence: CASSQSQGNTEAFF. The CDR3 nucleotides read TGTGCCAGCAGCCAATCTCAGGGGAACACTGAAGCTTTCTTT.

The chain couples TRBV18 to TRBJ2-1; D not resolved. V lost 3 bases, J lost 5 bases, and 14 bases lay in between. The CDR3 is 15 amino acids. The germline gives CDR1 KGHSH, CDR2 LQKENI. This CDR3 is CASSPFEVSDNEQFF. The CDR3 nucleotides read TGTGCCAGCTCACCCTTCGAGGTTTCCGACAATGAGCAGTTCTTC.

The V and J genes are TRBV6-1 and TRBJ1-2; D may be TRBD1 (6 bases). Germline assignment: CDR1 MNHNS and CDR2 SASEGT. V was cut by 6 bases and J by 3 bases, with 17 bases left in between. The CDR3 extends over 15 amino acids. The CDR3 bases are TGTGCCAGCAGACAGGGCACCCAGACGGACTATGGCTACACCTTC. This encodes CASRQGTQTDYGYTF.

This chain joins TRBV18 and TRBJ1-5; 7 bases line up with TRBD1. V shed 4 bases and J 1 base; nucleotides not matched to a gene: 1. The CDR3 runs 14 residues. The germline V gene encodes CDR1 KGHSH and CDR2 LQKENI. The CDR3 sequence is CASSQGASNQPQHF. The CDR3 coding sequence is TGTGCCAGCTCACAGGGGGCGAGCAATCAGCCCCAGCATTTT.

V usage is TRBV5-1 and J usage is TRBJ2-1, with a weak D call TRBD1 (6 bases). Trimming took off 1 base at V and 3 bases at J, with 11 bases between the two ends. The CDR3 is made up of 15 amino acids. Germline values: CDR1 SGHRS, CDR2 YFSETQ. The CDR3 loop reads CASSLFGQNYNEQFF. CDR3 coding DNA: TGCGCCAGCAGCTTGTTTGGACAGAACTACAATGAGCAGTTCTTC.

This chain uses TRBV7-9 with TRBJ1-2, with a weak D call TRBD1 (5 bases). This CDR3 is built from 13 residues. CDR1 and CDR2 from the germline V gene are SEHNR and FQNEAQ (reference sequence). The ends were cut back, 3 bases at V and 4 bases at J, with 9 bases in the middle. The CDR3 here is CASSFDSPYGYTF. The DNA for the CDR3 is TGTGCCAGCAGCTTCGACAGCCCCTATGGCTACACCTTC.

The CDR3 loop is CASSDPYRALHF. The DNA for the CDR3 is TGTGCCAGCAGTGACCCGTATCGAGCCCTCCACTTT. The V call is TRBV2, the J call TRBJ1-6; D is uncertain. The CDR3 is 12 residues long. V dropped 3 bases and J dropped 14 bases, with 11 bases sitting between them. Germline V lookup: CDR1 SNHLY, CDR2 FYNNEI.

This clone is labeled medium-sized. The chain uses TRBV19 and TRBJ1-3; unclear D gene. CDR1 and CDR2 from the germline V gene are LNHDA and SQIVND (reference sequence). The CDR3 is made up of 14 amino acids. V was clipped by 6 bases and J by 4 bases, with 13 bases between them. DNA of the CDR3: TGTGCCAGTAGAGGGAGCCCAGCAGGAAACACCATATATTTT. Protein sequence: CASRGSPAGNTIYF.

This clone appeared a few times. This sequence joins TRBV6-4 and TRBJ2-2, with D perhaps matching TRBD1 or TRBD2 (5 bases each). In germline, CDR1 is MRHNA, CDR2 SNTAGT. The CDR3 spans 14 residues. V was shortened by 10 bases and J by 1 base, with 13 bases between the two germline ends. In nucleotides, the CDR3 is TGTGCCACACGGGACGGGAAGAACACCGGGGAGCTGTTTTTT. Translated, it gives CATRDGKNTGELFF.

This chain uses TRBV29-1 with TRBJ1-1; TRBD1 matches 8 bases. The CDR3 totals 13 residues. With 3 bases clipped from V and 0 bases from J, the junction kept 0 bases outside the gene matches. Germline loops: CDR1 SQVTM, CDR2 ANQGSEA. This chain's CDR3 is CSVEGQVNTEAFF. The CDR3, as DNA: TGCAGCGTTGAGGGACAGGTGAACACTGAAGCTTTCTTT.

V is TRBV5-1 and J is TRBJ2-2; TRBD1 matches 7 bases. The CDR3 runs to 17 residues. The V and J ends lost 1 base and 7 bases, in that order; junction bases with no gene match: 13. Germline loops: CDR1 SGHRS, CDR2 YFSETQ. For the CDR3, the DNA is TGCGCCAGCAGCTTGCGCCAGGGGCGCTCAGGGGGCGGGGAGCTGTTTTTT. Translation: CASSLRQGRSGGGELFF.